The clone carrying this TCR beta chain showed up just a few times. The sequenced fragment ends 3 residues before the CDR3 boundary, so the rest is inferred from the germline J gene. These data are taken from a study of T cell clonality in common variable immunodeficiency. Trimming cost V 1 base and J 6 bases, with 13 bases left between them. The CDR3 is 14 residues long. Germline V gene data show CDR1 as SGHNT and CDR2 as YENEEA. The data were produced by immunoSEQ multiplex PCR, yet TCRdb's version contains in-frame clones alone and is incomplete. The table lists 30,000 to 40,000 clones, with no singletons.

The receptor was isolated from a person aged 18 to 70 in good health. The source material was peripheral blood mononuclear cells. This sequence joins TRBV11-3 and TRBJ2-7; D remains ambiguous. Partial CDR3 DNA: TGTGCCAGCAGCTTAGTCCTCCCGGTGTCCGAG. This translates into CASSLVLPVSE. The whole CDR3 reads CASSLVLPVSEQYF.